This is a list of T cell receptor beta chains from one sample in a study of blood T cell repertoires in COVID-19. The method was immunoSEQ multiplex PCR; TCRdb's version includes in-frame clones alone and lacks a portion of them. The table shows 200,000 or so clones, with approximately 82% occurring only once. Sequencing was done on a sample of peripheral blood. These TCRs come from a human donor with acute or convalescent COVID-19. The donor label of this sample is uncertain. Both conserved end residues are part of each CDR3. Only some rows state a clone size, as once, few, many or a class for expanded clones.

TRBV20-1	NA	TRBJ1-1	CSASRGLTEAFF
TRBV7-9	NA	TRBJ2-2	CASSLYGGGSGVGELFF
TRBV12-3/TRBV12-4	NA	TRBJ1-2	CASSLGGGYTF
TRBV3-1/TRBV3-2	NA	TRBJ1-1	CASSQGGGGTEAFF
TRBV7-2	once	TRBJ2-1	CASSEGQGVRNEQFF
TRBV7-9	NA	TRBJ1-2	CASSTTGTVYGYTF
TRBV28	NA	TRBJ1-3	CASSLSGYGNTIYF
TRBV7-9	NA	TRBJ1-5	CASSLSGGHQPQHF
TRBV5-1	NA	TRBJ1-2	CASSPDIGYGYTF
TRBV28	NA	TRBJ1-5	CAGSVTGRNQPQHF
TRBV9	NA	TRBJ1-3	CASSPWGGLSSGNTIYF
TRBV3-1/TRBV3-2	NA	TRBJ2-7	CASSQDIASHEQYF
TRBV19	NA	TRBJ1-2	CASSPQDRDNYGYTF
TRBV10-2	few	TRBJ2-5	CASRPGTSGTETQYF
TRBV19	NA	TRBJ1-1	CASSSRGYTEAFF
TRBV29-1	NA	TRBJ2-7	CSVAGTVEQYF
TRBV5-1	NA	TRBJ2-3	CASSRNLLAGVEDTQYF
TRBV4-3	NA	TRBJ2-6	CASSQFWAGFSGANVLTF
TRBV7-2	NA	TRBJ2-5	CASSPAAGGTQYF
TRBV28	NA	TRBJ2-7	CASSLSLAGPYEQYF
TRBV7-2	NA	TRBJ1-2	CASSFAPGKDYGYTF
TRBV3-1/TRBV3-2	NA	TRBJ1-1	CASSQMGEAAFF
TRBV18	NA	TRBJ2-7	CASSPPGLAGTEQYF
TRBV7-9	NA	TRBJ2-7	CASSLKGGHEQYF
TRBV3-1/TRBV3-2	NA	TRBJ2-5	CASSQQVQETQYF
TRBV9	NA	TRBJ2-1	CASSVGASGGRSYNEQFF
TRBV30	NA	TRBJ1-1	CAWSDGVTEAFF
TRBV5-8	NA	TRBJ2-3	CASSLSGSADTQYF
TRBV27	NA	TRBJ2-5	CASSPRRAAGTQYF
TRBV29-1	NA	TRBJ2-7	CSVGRGSYEQYF
TRBV2	NA	TRBJ1-2	CASSETGPEGYTF
TRBV2	NA	TRBJ1-5	CASSVGNRAQHF
TRBV30	NA	TRBJ2-7	CAWSAGAYEQYF
TRBV7-2	NA	TRBJ1-6	CASSLGLQGGGSYNSPLHF
TRBV5-6	NA	TRBJ1-1	CASSLYSLRNTEAFF
TRBV4-2	NA	TRBJ2-6	CASSQEVLAGATGANVLTF
TRBV9	NA	TRBJ1-1	CASSVGDRANTEAFF
TRBV29-1	NA	TRBJ2-2	CSVAGVTTGELFF
TRBV6-2/TRBV6-3	few	TRBJ1-6	CASSYTSGTGNSPLHF
TRBV2	few	TRBJ1-5	CASINSLGSDQPQHF
TRBV9	NA	TRBJ1-1	CASSPRWYNTEAFF
TRBV2	NA	TRBJ2-5	CASKVMRETQYF
TRBV7-2	NA	TRBJ2-4	CASSLKRLAQQYF
TRBV7-9	once	TRBJ2-6	CASSLGVSSGANVLTF
TRBV7-9	NA	TRBJ2-6	CASSTESGANVLTF
TRBV19	NA	TRBJ2-1	CASRRQRPGDEQFF
TRBV19	NA	TRBJ1-2	CASRLQGSGYGYTF
TRBV6-4	NA	TRBJ2-2	CASRPGEATGELFF
TRBV5-1	NA	TRBJ2-7	CASSFPPGQGRVEQYF
TRBV14	NA	TRBJ2-5	CASSHSPGTSGRGQYQETQYF
TRBV27	NA	TRBJ1-5	CASSLRTEMNQPQHF
TRBV21-1	NA	TRBJ2-2	CASSKKPSGDTGELFF
TRBV4-1	NA	TRBJ2-7	CASSLIGGDAHSYEQYF
TRBV2	NA	TRBJ2-2	CASSIQGDTGELFF
TRBV7-9	NA	TRBJ2-3	CASSLVRGSTDTQYF
TRBV28	NA	TRBJ1-3	CASSLAGNTIYF
TRBV30	few	TRBJ1-6	CAWREDRGPNSPLHF
TRBV2	NA	TRBJ2-5	CASSEGSGIETQYF
TRBV27	NA	TRBJ2-7	CASSKLGQAPEQYF
TRBV19	NA	TRBJ2-1	CASSMEGLVYNEQFF